This TCR beta chain is drawn from a study of glioma-infiltrating T cells. At the level of the study: Samples included WHO grade II oligodendrogliomas or astrocytomas and initial-diagnosis grade IV glioblastomas. Study observations and caveats: Shared blood CDR3 signature motifs marked patients with low tissue-blood divergence. Non-neoplastic patients had below-expected tissue-blood divergence, while all gliomas exceeded expectation.

The V gene's germline CDR1 is MDHEN and CDR2 SYDVKM. The CDR3 runs 17 residues. Using RNA template, CDR3s of TCR alpha and beta were amplified with iRepertoire arm-PCR. MiXCR, run by TCRdb on the multiplex PCR reads, gives a single entry per CDR3 protein. The sample shows around 350,000 distinct CDR3 sequences, roughly two fifths of them seen only once. Remarks on this clonotype: What it binds is unknown. A single base separates this from a much larger clone, so it may be a read error.

Source material: glioma tissue, nonneoplastic brain tissue, or PBMCs (not recorded which). The TCR was taken from a human donor with low-grade glioma or glioblastoma, undergoing nonglioma brain surgery, or in good health (not recorded which). The gene calls are TRBV28 and TRBJ2-3, with TRBD2 as a possible D gene (5 bases). The CDR3 sequence: CASSLGPGNTSKDTQYF. Written as DNA, the CDR3 is TGTGCCAGCAGTTTAGGACCGGGAAACACAAGCAAAGATACGCAGTATTTT.